This record looks at one T cell receptor (beta chain) sequence and its context. The antigen remains undetermined. Trimming took off 4 bases at V and 0 bases at J, with 12 bases between the two ends. Germline CDR1 reads MNHEY; CDR2 reads SMNVEV (reference sequence). The CDR3 length is 15 residues. This sample was taken from a study of blood T cells in healthy people across ages. Study-wide background: With template switching, about one barcoded beta molecule was captured per two T cells. The study, taken as a whole, reports: Per million T cells, TCR beta diversity dropped about linearly as age rose.

With a J-beta primer mix and a sample-barcoded 5' primer, a second PCR ran about 7 to 11 cycles. A template-switch adaptor containing 12 random nucleotides labeled each cDNA molecule. Via MiXCR, TCRdb re-called the 5' RACE reads, giving one row per CDR3 protein. The sample lists some 1 million distinct CDR3 sequences; over 35% were seen once. The chain employs TRBV27 and TRBJ2-5; D is ambiguous. The clonotype was recovered from a woman aged 55-69 years in good health. Sequenced: blood. The CDR3 DNA is TGTGCCAGCAGTTGGGCAGGTTGGGACCAAGAGACCCAGTACTTC. It encodes CASSWAGWDQETQYF.